The 8 T cell receptor beta chains below were found in one sample sequenced in a study of identical twins. Via MiXCR, TCRdb re-called the 5' RACE reads, giving one row per CDR3 protein. The data show 1.5 million to 2 million distinct CDR3 sequences, with less than 35% seen just once and around 0.3% held by the top ten. Sequenced sample: cord blood. These TCRs come from a newborn girl in good health.

This clonotype was counted at least ten times. The chain has TRBV12-3 or TRBV12-4 and TRBJ2-7; 7 nucleotides match TRBD1. The junction had 7 bases not matched to a gene; V was cut back by 5 bases and J by 0 bases. There are 15 residues in the CDR3. CDR3 in amino acids: CASSRDRSSSYEQYF. Here the CDR3 DNA reads TGTGCCAGCAGTCGGGACAGATCCTCCTCCTACGAGCAGTACTTC.

The chain joins TRBV20-1 to TRBJ2-7, with 7 bases identical to TRBD2. The CDR3 is made up of 14 amino acids. CDR1 is DFQATT and CDR2 is SNEGSKA in the germline V gene (reference sequence). Losses at the gene ends were 7 bases for V and 1 base for J; bases not matched to a gene: 10. CDR3: CSGGRAGRSYEQYF. The CDR3 DNA follows: TGCAGTGGTGGGAGGGCGGGTAGGTCCTACGAGCAGTACTTC.

The gene calls are TRBV2 and TRBJ2-7, with 8 nucleotides matching TRBD2. The closer fit of TRBJ2-5 to the DNA end suggests the J call may be wrong. The CDR3 has 13 residues. The V gene's germline CDR1 is SNHLY and CDR2 FYNNEI. CDR3 sequence reads: CASTGGRLETQYF. The CDR3 nucleotides are TGTGCCAGCACGGGGGGGCGTTTGGAGACCCAGTACTTC.

The rearrangement uses TRBV27 and TRBJ2-5, with D perhaps assigned TRBD1 or TRBD2 (5 bases each). The CDR3 extends over 14 amino acids. With 6 bases removed from V and 5 bases from J, the gap between germline ends came to 16 bases. The germline CDR1 and CDR2 sequences are MNHEY and SMNVEV (reference sequence). The CDR3: CASSLMGTVETQYF. The DNA for the CDR3 is TGTGCCAGCAGCTTAATGGGGACGGTTGAGACCCAGTACTTC.

This clonotype came up a few times. CDR3 sequence: CASSEAVPGQETQYF. DNA for the CDR3: TGTGCCAGCAGTGAAGCCGTGCCGGGACAAGAGACCCAGTACTTC. V is TRBV25-1 and J is TRBJ2-5; maybe TRBD2 (5 bases). The CDR3 length is 15 residues. V was shortened by 2 bases and J by 2 bases, with 12 bases between the two germline ends. Germline values: CDR1 MGHDK, CDR2 SYGVNS.

This clonotype was recorded a few times. The rearrangement uses TRBV10-3 and TRBJ2-3; the D gene is possibly TRBD1 (6 bases). CDR3 size: 15 residues. V was cut by 2 bases and J by 2 bases, with 11 bases left in between. Per the germline V gene, CDR1 is ENHRY and CDR2 is SYGVKD. The CDR3 is CAISERQGTTDTQYF. In DNA form, the CDR3 reads TGTGCCATCAGTGAGAGGCAGGGGACCACAGATACGCAGTATTTT.

This clonotype was seen more than once but under ten times. CDR3 loop: CASSKGTSGIPTDTQYF. Here the CDR3 DNA reads TGCGCCAGCAGCAAAGGGACTAGCGGGATCCCCACAGATACGCAGTATTTT. The genes are TRBV5-1 and TRBJ2-3; 13 positions agree with TRBD2. With 4 bases clipped from V and 2 bases from J, the junction kept 7 bases outside the gene matches. The germline V gene has CDR1 SGHRS and CDR2 YFSETQ. The CDR3 is made up of 17 amino acids.

The chain joins TRBV29-1 to TRBJ1-1; D remains ambiguous. V dropped 6 bases and J dropped 1 base, with 9 bases sitting between them. Germline V gives CDR1 SQVTM, CDR2 ANQGSEA. This CDR3 has 12 residues. The CDR3 nucleotides are TGCAGCGTATCACTGCAGAACACTGAAGCTTTCTTT. Encoded protein: CSVSLQNTEAFF.